Detailed here is one TCR beta chain. In the original workflow: Amplification of reference gene primers was used by the study to estimate nucleated cell counts. Produced via immunoSEQ multiplex PCR; TCRdb's table is partial and in-frame only. V and J calls and clone size are given by that table; D and trimming were obtained from the DNA. The table has about 280,000 clones, around 85% seen once. This entry comes from a study of blood T cell repertoires in COVID-19. As for the study in general: Both acute and convalescent COVID-19 samples were obtained from the United States, Italy and Spain.

V dropped 4 bases and J dropped 3; count of bases not matched to a gene: 4. Germline CDR1 is SEHNR and CDR2 is FQNEAQ (reference sequence). The CDR3 contains 14 residues. The clonotype was recovered from a man over 45 with active or convalescent COVID-19. Sequenced material: peripheral blood. The genes are TRBV7-9 and TRBJ2-7; the match to TRBD1 covers 9 bases. CDR3 nucleotides: TGTGCCAGCAGCTCGGGACAGGGAAGCTACGAGCAGTACTTC. This gives the protein CASSSGQGSYEQYF.